Below, 23 T cell receptor beta chains from the same sample are listed, as sequenced in a study of siplizumab effects on memory and regulatory T cells. Clones were read by immunoSEQ multiplex PCR, and TCRdb kept only the in-frame ones, dropping some. Of 100,000 to 110,000 clones listed, about 94% are singletons. The sequencing sample was made of non-Treg CD4+ T cells sorted from blood. The receptors derive from a human donor in good health.

V gene TRBV18 combines with J gene TRBJ1-5; D remains ambiguous. CDR1 and CDR2 from the germline V gene are KGHSH and LQKENI. The V and J ends lost 2 bases and 2 bases respectively, with 13 bases between them. The CDR3 covers 16 residues. CDR3 coding DNA: TGTGCCAGCTCACCAGTTGAGGGTCTTGGCAATCAGCCCCAGCATTTT. As protein: CASSPVEGLGNQPQHF.

The chain is built from TRBV7-8 and TRBJ2-2; a possible D gene is TRBD1 (6 bases). The V end lost 5 bases, the J end lost 5 bases, and 12 bases lay between the germline ends. From germline, CDR1 is SGHVS and CDR2 FQNEAQ. This CDR3 is 14 amino acids long. CDR3 DNA: TGTGCCAGCAGCCTCAGGGGCGGGACCGGGGAGCTGTTTTTT. Its protein is CASSLRGGTGELFF.

V and J are TRBV6-1 and TRBJ2-7; D ambiguous. Germline CDR1 and CDR2: MNHNS and SASEGT. Deletions cut 3 bases from V and 5 bases from J, with 5 bases between. The CDR3 contains 11 residues. The CDR3 DNA reads TGTGCCAGCAGTGATTTCAACGAGCAGTACTTC. Its protein product is CASSDFNEQYF.

The rearrangement links TRBV11-2 to TRBJ2-7, with TRBD2 identical over 9 bases. This CDR3 has 16 amino acids. The trim removed 3 bases at V and 2 bases at J, leaving 8 bases unmatched. Germline V gene sequence: CDR1 SGHAT, CDR2 FQNNGV. CDR3 sequence: CASSLGGRGRAYEQYF. In DNA, the CDR3 is TGTGCCAGCAGCTTGGGCGGCCGCGGGAGGGCCTACGAGCAGTACTTC.

The genes are TRBV4-2 and TRBJ1-2, with 8 bases that match TRBD1. CDR1 LGHNA and CDR2 YNFKEQ come from the germline V gene. The V and J ends lost 5 bases and 4 bases, in that order; junction bases with no gene match: 6. This CDR3 is built from 14 residues. The CDR3 coding sequence is TGTGCCAGCAGCACGGGACAGGATACCTATGGCTACACCTTC. Translating gives CASSTGQDTYGYTF.

The V gene is TRBV5-1, the J gene TRBJ1-2; maybe TRBD1 (5 bases). Trimming shortened V by 2 bases and J by 7 bases, and 12 bases separated the two germline ends. The germline CDR1 and CDR2 sequences are SGHRS and YFSETQ. The CDR3 is 13 residues long. CDR3 in amino acids: CASSLKDSPGYTF. The CDR3 DNA is TGCGCCAGCAGCTTAAAAGACAGTCCTGGCTACACCTTC.

In this sample, this clone turned up once. The V gene is TRBV6-6, the J gene TRBJ2-7; weak D call: TRBD1 (6 bases). Trimming cost V 4 bases and J 6 bases, with 13 bases left between them. This CDR3 comprises 13 residues. The V gene's germline CDR1 is MNHNY and CDR2 SVGAGI (reference sequence). CDR3 DNA sequence: TGTGCCAGCAGTTCATCCACAGGGTCCGAGCAGTACTTC. Translated: CASSSSTGSEQYF.

The chain has TRBV18 and TRBJ2-5, with a possible D match to TRBD1 (5 bases). This CDR3 has 16 residues. In germline, CDR1 is KGHSH, CDR2 LQKENI. Trimming took off 0 bases at V and 0 bases at J, with 11 bases between the two ends. Here the CDR3 reads CASSPPGPKYQETQYF. CDR3 sequence (DNA): TGTGCCAGCTCACCACCGGGGCCCAAGTACCAAGAGACCCAGTACTTC.

The V call is TRBV2, the J call TRBJ1-4; D gene uncertain. Trimming cost V 8 bases and J 0 bases, with 7 bases left between them. Germline V lookup: CDR1 SNHLY, CDR2 FYNNEI. CDR3 length: 13 amino acids. The CDR3 DNA reads TGTGCCAGCCGACAAGCAACTAATGAAAAACTGTTTTTT. It yields the protein CASRQATNEKLFF.

J is TRBJ2-1 and V is TRBV11-2, with 8 bases identical to TRBD2. Germline CDR1 is SGHAT and CDR2 is FQNNGV. This CDR3 region has 16 residues. After removal of 5 bases from V and 4 bases from J, the junction contained 10 bases not matched to a gene. The CDR3 reads CASSTMTGTRYNEQFF. CDR3 bases: TGTGCCAGCAGCACCATGACCGGGACTAGATACAATGAGCAGTTCTTC. Full variable domain (rest looked up from reference TRBV11-2 and TRBJ2-1): EAGVAQSPRYKIIEKRQSVAFWCNPISGHATLYWYQQILGQGPKLLIQFQNNGVVDDSQLPKDRFSAERLKGVDSTLKIQPAKLEDSAVYLCASSTMTGTRYNEQFFGPGTRLTVL.

V gene TRBV9 combines with J gene TRBJ1-6; no definite D call. CDR1 and CDR2 (germline): SGDLS, YYNGEE. V dropped 4 bases and J dropped 10 bases, with 18 bases sitting between them. The CDR3 has 15 residues. This CDR3 is CASSSTRQVDSPLHF. CDR3 nucleotides: TGTGCCAGCAGCTCGACCCGGCAGGTAGACTCACCCCTCCACTTT.

This clone was seen a single time. The chain has TRBV27 and TRBJ1-5; 8 nucleotides agree with TRBD1. Germline CDR1 MNHEY, CDR2 SMNVEV (reference sequence). The trim removed 3 bases at V and 6 bases at J, leaving 10 bases unmatched. This CDR3 contains 16 residues. DNA of the CDR3: TGTGCCAGCAGTTTTCAGGGGGCGCGTCCATTTCAGCCCCAGCATTTT. Translated, it gives CASSFQGARPFQPQHF.

The rearrangement joins TRBV7-3 to TRBJ2-7; TRBD2 aligns across 7 bases. The V gene's germline CDR1 is SGHTA and CDR2 FQGTGA. J lost 1 base, V lost 5 bases, and 5 bases had no gene match. The CDR3 is 14 amino acids. The CDR3, as DNA: TGTGCCAGCAGCCCGGGGGGTCTGTCCTACGAGCAGTACTTC. Protein sequence: CASSPGGLSYEQYF.

This clone appeared a single time. The chain couples TRBV28 to TRBJ1-2, with 7 bases matching TRBD1. The CDR3 length is 16 residues. V trimming: 6 bases; J trimming: 0 bases; junction bases outside the gene matches: 10. The V gene's germline CDR1 is MDHEN and CDR2 SYDVKM. The CDR3 loop reads CASSNRQGKSNYGYTF. The DNA for the CDR3 is TGTGCCAGCAGCAATCGACAGGGAAAATCTAACTATGGCTACACCTTC.

CDR3 bases: TGCAGCGTTGATCCGGCAGAGAAGGCCACAGATACGCAGTATTTT. Translated: CSVDPAEKATDTQYF. The chain is built from TRBV29-1 and TRBJ2-3, with D hard to call. Between the trimmed V and J ends, which lost 3 bases and 2 bases, there was a span of 15 bases. There are 15 residues in the CDR3. Germline CDR1 and CDR2: SQVTM and ANQGSEA.

J is TRBJ2-3 and V is TRBV27, with D hard to call. In germline, CDR1 is MNHEY, CDR2 SMNVEV (reference sequence). The V end was cut by 5 bases, the J end by 0 bases, with 3 bases between. The CDR3 covers 12 residues. CDR3 protein: CASSASTDTQYF. CDR3 DNA sequence: TGTGCCAGCAGTGCGAGCACAGATACGCAGTATTTT.

This chain links TRBV27 with TRBJ2-1; 7 nucleotides line up with TRBD2. V dropped 3 bases and J dropped 8; count of bases not matched to a gene: 13. The CDR3 spans 16 residues. Germline assignment: CDR1 MNHEY and CDR2 SMNVEV (reference sequence). Here the CDR3 DNA reads TGTGCCAGCAGTTTTATTCTTGGGACTACTAGCGATGAGCAGTTCTTC. Its protein product is CASSFILGTTSDEQFF.

The rearrangement links TRBV28 to TRBJ1-5; weak D call: TRBD1 (6 bases). The CDR3 has 14 residues. The V end was cut by 2 bases, the J end by 2 bases, with 7 bases between. CDR1 is MDHEN, CDR2 SYDVKM, per germline. CDR3 DNA sequence: TGTGCCAGCAGTTTAAGACAGGGCAATCAGCCCCAGCATTTT. Translation: CASSLRQGNQPQHF.

The CDR3 DNA follows: TGTGCCAGCAGCTTGACGGGACCCCTCGAGCAGTACTTC. Translated: CASSLTGPLEQYF. V is TRBV7-9 and J is TRBJ2-7; possibly TRBD1 or TRBD2 for D (5 bases each). Trimming shortened V by 3 bases and J by 6 bases, and 12 bases separated the two germline ends. Germline CDR1 is SEHNR and CDR2 is FQNEAQ (reference sequence). This CDR3 region has 13 residues.

The CDR3, as DNA: TGTGCCAGCAGTACCCTCCGGACGGTGGAACGTGGCTACACCTTC. This gives the protein CASSTLRTVERGYTF. V gene TRBV2 combines with J gene TRBJ1-2; D call uncertain. This CDR3 spans 15 amino acids. Germline CDR1 is SNHLY and CDR2 is FYNNEI. With 5 bases removed from V and 7 bases from J, the gap between germline ends came to 20 bases.

This chain uses TRBV5-8 with TRBJ2-7, with D maybe TRBD1 (6 bases). Looked up from germline, CDR1 is SGHTS and CDR2 is YDEGEE. CDR3 length: 15 amino acids. V shed 4 bases and J shed 0 bases, with 14 bases lying between them. The DNA for the CDR3 is TGTGCCAGCAGCACCGGACAGTTTAGCTCCTACGAGCAGTACTTC. This gives the protein CASSTGQFSSYEQYF.

The chain recombines TRBV25-1 with TRBJ2-6; D not certain. Trimming pared 6 bases from V and 0 bases from J, leaving 12 bases between. The CDR3 is made up of 16 amino acids. The germline gives CDR1 MGHDK, CDR2 SYGVNS. This CDR3 reads CASSQDGLSGANVLTF. CDR3 DNA: TGTGCCAGCAGCCAGGACGGCCTCTCTGGGGCCAACGTCCTGACTTTC.

V is TRBV11-3 and J is TRBJ2-2, with D possibly being TRBD1 or TRBD2 (5 bases each). CDR3 size: 14 residues. CDR1 SGHNT and CDR2 YENEEA come from the germline V gene. V was shortened by 1 base and J by 6 bases, with 9 bases between the two germline ends. This CDR3 is CASSLVEGSGELFF. DNA of the CDR3: TGTGCCAGCAGCTTAGTCGAGGGGTCCGGGGAGCTGTTTTTT.